This T cell receptor (beta chain) was captured in a study of shared clonotypes between healthy human individuals. Genomic DNA of each subset was evenly split across several immunoSEQ plates. Assay: immunoSEQ multiplex PCR; the TCRdb copy retains only in-frame clones and omits some. The table shows roughly 2.5 million clones, with approximately 92% occurring only once. This CDR3 region has 16 residues. V lost 4 bases, J lost 1 base, and 6 bases stayed unmatched. Germline V CDR1 and CDR2: MNHNS, SASEGT. The V gene is TRBV6-1, the J gene TRBJ2-1; 8 bases are shared with TRBD2. The TCR originated in a young man in good health. The sequenced sample was naive CD4+ T cells sorted from blood. Noted subset: CD45RA+ positively selected. The CDR3 DNA reads as TGTGCCAGCAGTGGTTTTCGGGGGGGATCCTACAATGAGCAGTTCTTC. Residues: CASSGFRGGSYNEQFF.